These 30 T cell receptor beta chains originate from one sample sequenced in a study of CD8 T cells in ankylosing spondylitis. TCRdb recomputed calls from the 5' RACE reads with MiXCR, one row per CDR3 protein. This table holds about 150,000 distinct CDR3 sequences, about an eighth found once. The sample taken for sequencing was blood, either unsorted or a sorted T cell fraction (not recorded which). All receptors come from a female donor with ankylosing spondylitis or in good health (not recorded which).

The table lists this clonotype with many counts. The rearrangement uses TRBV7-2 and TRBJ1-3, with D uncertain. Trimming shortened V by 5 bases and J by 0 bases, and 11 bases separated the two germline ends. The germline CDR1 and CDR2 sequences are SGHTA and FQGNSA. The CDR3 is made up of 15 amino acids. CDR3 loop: CASSPEPSSGNTIYF. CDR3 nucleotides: TGTGCCAGCAGCCCCGAGCCAAGCTCTGGAAACACCATATATTTT.

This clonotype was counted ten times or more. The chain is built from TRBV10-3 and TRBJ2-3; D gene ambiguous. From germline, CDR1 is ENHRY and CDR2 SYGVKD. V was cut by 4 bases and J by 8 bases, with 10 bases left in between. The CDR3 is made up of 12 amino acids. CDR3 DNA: TGTGCCATCAGTGCAGAAGACGGTACGCAGTATTTT. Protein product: CAISAEDGTQYF.

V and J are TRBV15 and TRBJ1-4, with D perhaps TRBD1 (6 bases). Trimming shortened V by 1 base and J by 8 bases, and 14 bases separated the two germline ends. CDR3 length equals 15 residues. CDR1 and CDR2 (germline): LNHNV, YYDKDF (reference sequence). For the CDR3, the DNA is TGTGCCACCAGCAGAGCAACACAGGGAGAAGAAAAACTGTTTTTT. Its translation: CATSRATQGEEKLFF.

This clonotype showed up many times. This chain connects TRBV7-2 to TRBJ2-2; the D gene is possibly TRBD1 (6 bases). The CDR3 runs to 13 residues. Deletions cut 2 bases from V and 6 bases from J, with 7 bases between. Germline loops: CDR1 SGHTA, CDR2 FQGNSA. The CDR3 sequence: CASSLTGPGELFF. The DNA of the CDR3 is TGTGCCAGCAGCTTAACAGGGCCCGGGGAGCTGTTTTTT.

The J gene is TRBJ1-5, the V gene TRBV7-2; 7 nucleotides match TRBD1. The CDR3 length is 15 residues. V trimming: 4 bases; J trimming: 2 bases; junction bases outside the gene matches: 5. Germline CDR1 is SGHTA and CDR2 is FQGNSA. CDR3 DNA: TGTGCCAGCAGCTCCCGACAGGGTGGCAATCAGCCCCAGCATTTT. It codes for CASSSRQGGNQPQHF.

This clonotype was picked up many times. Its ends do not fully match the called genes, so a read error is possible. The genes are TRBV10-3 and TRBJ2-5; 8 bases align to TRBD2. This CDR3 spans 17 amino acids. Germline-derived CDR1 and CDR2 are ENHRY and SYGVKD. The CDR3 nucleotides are TGTGCCATCACTGAGAATAGCGGGGTTCGACCCCTGGAGACCCAGTACTTC. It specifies CAITENSGVRPLETQYF.

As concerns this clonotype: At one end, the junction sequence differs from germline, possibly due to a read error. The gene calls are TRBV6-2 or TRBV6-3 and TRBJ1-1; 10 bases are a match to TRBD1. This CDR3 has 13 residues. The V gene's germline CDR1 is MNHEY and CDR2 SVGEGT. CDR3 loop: CASSRAGTGEAFF. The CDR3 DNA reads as TGTGCCAGCAGCCGAGCCGGGACAGGGGAAGCCTTCTTT.

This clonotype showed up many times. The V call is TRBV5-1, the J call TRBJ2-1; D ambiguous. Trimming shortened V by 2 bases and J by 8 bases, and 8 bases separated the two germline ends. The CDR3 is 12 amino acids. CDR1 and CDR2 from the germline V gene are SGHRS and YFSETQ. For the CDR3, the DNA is TGCGCCAGCAGCTTTATAGGAGATGAGCAGTTCTTC. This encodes CASSFIGDEQFF.

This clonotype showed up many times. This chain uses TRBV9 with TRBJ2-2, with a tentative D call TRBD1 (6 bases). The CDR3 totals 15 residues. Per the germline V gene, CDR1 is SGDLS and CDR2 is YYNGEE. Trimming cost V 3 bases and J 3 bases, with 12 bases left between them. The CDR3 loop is CASSESGHYTGELFF. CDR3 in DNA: TGTGCCAGCAGCGAATCGGGACACTACACCGGGGAGCTGTTTTTT.

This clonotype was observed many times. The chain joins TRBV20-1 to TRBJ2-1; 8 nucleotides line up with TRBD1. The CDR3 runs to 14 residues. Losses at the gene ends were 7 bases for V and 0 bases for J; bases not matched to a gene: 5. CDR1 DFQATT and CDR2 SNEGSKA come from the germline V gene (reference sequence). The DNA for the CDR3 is TGCAGTGTCCGGACAGGGAGCTCCTACAATGAGCAGTTCTTC. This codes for CSVRTGSSYNEQFF.

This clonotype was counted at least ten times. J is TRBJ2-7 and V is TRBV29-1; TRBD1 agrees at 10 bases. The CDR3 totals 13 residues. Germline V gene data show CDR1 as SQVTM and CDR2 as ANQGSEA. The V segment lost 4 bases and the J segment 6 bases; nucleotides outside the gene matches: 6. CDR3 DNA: TGCAGCGTTGGTGGACAGGGGGACTTCGAGCAGTACTTC. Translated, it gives CSVGGQGDFEQYF.

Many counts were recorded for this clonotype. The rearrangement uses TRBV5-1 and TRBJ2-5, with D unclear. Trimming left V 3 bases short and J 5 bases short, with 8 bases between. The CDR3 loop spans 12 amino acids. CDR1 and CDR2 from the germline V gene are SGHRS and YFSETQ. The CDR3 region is CASSYPEETQYF. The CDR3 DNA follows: TGCGCCAGCAGCTACCCTGAGGAGACCCAGTACTTC.

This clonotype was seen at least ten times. The CDR3 nucleotides are TGCGCCAGCAGCCTTCGGACAGGTAACTACGAGCAGTACTTC. Translation: CASSLRTGNYEQYF. The chain couples TRBV5-1 to TRBJ2-7; 7 bases map to TRBD1. The CDR3 has 14 residues. The V gene end was trimmed by 4 bases and the J gene end by 3 bases; junction bases not matched to a gene: 7. Germline-derived CDR1 and CDR2 are SGHRS and YFSETQ.

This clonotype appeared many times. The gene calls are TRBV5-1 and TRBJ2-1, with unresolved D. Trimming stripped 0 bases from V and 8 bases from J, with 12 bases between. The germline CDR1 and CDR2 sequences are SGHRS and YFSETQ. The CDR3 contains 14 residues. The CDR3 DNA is TGCGCCAGCAGCTTGGGACGGGTTAGGTATGAGCAGTTCTTC. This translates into CASSLGRVRYEQFF.

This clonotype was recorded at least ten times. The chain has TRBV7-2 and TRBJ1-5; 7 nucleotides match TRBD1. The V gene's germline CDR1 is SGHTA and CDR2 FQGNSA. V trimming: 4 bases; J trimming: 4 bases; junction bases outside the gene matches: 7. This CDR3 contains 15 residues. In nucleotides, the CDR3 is TGTGCCAGCAGCTCCCCGACAGGGCGTAATCAGCCCCAGCATTTT. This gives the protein CASSSPTGRNQPQHF.

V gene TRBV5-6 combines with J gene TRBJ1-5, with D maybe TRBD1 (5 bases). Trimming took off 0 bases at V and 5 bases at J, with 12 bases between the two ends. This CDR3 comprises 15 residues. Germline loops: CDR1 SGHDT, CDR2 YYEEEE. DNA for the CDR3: TGTGCCAGCAGCTTGGGAGGGGCCCGTCATCAGCCCCAGCATTTT. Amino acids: CASSLGGARHQPQHF.

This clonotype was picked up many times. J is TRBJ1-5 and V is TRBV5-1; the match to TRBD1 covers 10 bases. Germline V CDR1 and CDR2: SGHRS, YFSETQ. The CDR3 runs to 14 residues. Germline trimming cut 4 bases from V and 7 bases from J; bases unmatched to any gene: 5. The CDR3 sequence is CASSPGTGVQPQHF. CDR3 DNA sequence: TGCGCCAGCAGCCCCGGGACAGGGGTACAGCCCCAGCATTTT.

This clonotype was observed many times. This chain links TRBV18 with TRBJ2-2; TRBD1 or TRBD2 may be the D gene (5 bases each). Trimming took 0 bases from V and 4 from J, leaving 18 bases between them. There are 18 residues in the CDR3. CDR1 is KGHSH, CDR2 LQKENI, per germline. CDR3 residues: CASSPPMGEAVTTGELFF. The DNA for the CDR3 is TGTGCCAGCTCACCACCGATGGGGGAAGCTGTTACCACCGGGGAGCTGTTTTTT.

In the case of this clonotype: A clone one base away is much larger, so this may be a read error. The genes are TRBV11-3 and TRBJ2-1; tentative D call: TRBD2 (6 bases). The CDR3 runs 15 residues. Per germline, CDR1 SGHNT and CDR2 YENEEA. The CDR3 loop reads CAGRAPGTVHYEQFF. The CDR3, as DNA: TGTGCCGGCAGGGCGCCCGGGACTGTGCACTATGAGCAGTTCTTC.

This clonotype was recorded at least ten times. CDR3 protein: CSARDWTGGKTEAFF. The CDR3 bases are TGCAGTGCTAGAGATTGGACAGGGGGAAAGACTGAAGCTTTCTTT. J is TRBJ1-1 and V is TRBV20-1, with 10 bases fitting TRBD1. The CDR3 is 15 amino acids. The germline CDR1 and CDR2 sequences are DFQATT and SNEGSKA (reference sequence). The J segment lost 5 bases and the V segment lost 0 bases, leaving 6 bases of the junction unmatched.

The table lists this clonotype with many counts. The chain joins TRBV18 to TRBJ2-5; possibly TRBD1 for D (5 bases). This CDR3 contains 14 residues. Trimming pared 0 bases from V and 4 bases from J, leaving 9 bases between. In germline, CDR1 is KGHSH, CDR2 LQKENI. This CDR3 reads CASSPPDRIETQYF. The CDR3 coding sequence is TGTGCCAGCTCACCACCTGACAGAATAGAGACCCAGTACTTC.

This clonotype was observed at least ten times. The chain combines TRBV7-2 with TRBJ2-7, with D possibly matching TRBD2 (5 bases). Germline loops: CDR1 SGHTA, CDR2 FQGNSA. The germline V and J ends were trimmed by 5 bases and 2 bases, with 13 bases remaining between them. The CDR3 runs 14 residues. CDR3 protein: CASSLGLNTYEQYF. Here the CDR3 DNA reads TGTGCCAGCAGCCTCGGACTGAATACCTACGAGCAGTACTTC.

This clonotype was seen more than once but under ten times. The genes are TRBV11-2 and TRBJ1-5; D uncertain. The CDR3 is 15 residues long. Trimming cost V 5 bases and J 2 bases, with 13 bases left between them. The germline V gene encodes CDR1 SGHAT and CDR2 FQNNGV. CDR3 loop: CASSPTGLGNQPQHF. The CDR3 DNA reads TGTGCCAGCAGCCCCACTGGGCTAGGCAATCAGCCCCAGCATTTT.

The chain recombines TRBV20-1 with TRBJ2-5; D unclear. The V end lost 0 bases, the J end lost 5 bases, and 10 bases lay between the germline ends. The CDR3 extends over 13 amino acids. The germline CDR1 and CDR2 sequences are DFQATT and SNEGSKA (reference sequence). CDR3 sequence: CSAREEPWETQYF. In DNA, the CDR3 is TGCAGTGCTAGAGAGGAGCCGTGGGAGACCCAGTACTTC.

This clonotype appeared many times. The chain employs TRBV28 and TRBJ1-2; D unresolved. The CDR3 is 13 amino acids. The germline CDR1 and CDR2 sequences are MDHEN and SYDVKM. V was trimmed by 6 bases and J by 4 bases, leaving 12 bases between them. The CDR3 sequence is CASRSDSLYGYTF. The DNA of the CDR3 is TGTGCCAGCAGAAGTGACTCCCTCTATGGCTACACCTTC.

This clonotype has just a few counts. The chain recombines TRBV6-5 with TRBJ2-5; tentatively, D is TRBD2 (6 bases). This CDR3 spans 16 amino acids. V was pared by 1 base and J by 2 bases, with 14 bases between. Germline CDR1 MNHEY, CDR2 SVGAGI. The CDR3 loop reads CASSYYYGLPQETQYF. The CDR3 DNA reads TGTGCCAGCAGTTACTACTACGGACTACCTCAAGAGACCCAGTACTTC.

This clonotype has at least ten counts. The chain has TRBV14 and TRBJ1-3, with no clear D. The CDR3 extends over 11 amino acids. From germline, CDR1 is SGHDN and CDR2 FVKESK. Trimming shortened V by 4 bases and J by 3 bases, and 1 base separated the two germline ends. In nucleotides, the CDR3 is TGTGCCAGCAGCCGTGGAAACACCATATATTTT. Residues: CASSRGNTIYF.

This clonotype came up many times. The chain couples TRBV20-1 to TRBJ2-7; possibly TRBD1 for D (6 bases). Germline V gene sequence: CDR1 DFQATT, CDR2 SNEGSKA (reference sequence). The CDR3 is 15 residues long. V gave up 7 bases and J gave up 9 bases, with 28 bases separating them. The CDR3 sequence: CSVEKPAGTTWGQYF. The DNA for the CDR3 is TGCAGTGTTGAAAAGCCAGCCGGGACAACCTGGGGGCAGTACTTC.

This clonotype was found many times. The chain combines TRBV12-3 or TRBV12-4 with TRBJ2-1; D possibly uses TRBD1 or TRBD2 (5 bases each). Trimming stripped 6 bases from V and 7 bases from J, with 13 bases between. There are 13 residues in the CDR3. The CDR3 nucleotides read TGTGCCAGCAGCAGACAGTCGGGGAATGAGCAGTTCTTC. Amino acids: CASSRQSGNEQFF.

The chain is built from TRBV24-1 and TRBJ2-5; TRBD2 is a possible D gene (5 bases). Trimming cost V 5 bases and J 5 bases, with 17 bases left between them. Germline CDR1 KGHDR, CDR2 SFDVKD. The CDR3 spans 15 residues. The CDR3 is CATSVRAGFQETQYF. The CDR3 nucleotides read TGTGCCACCAGTGTTCGGGCGGGCTTTCAGGAGACCCAGTACTTC.